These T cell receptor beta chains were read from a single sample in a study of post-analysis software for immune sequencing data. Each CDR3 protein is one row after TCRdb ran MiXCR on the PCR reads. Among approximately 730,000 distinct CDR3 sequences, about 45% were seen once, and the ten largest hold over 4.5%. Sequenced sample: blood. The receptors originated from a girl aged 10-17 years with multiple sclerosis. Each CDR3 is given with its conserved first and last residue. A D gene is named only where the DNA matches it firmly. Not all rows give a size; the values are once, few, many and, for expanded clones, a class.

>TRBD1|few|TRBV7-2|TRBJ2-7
CASSFRDRGSEQYF
TGTGCCAGCAGCTTTCGGGACAGGGGTTCCGAGCAGTACTTC
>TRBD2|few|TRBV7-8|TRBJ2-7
CASSFASGTYEQYF
TGTGCCAGCAGCTTTGCTAGCGGGACTTACGAGCAGTACTTC
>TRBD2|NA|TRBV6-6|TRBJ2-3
CASSPTSGVSDTQYF
TGTGCCAGCAGTCCAACTAGCGGGGTGTCAGATACGCAGTATTTT
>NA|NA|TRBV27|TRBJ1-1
CASSFTSYTEAFF
TGTGCCAGCAGTTTTACATCCTACACTGAAGCTTTCTTT
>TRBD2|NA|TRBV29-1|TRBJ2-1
CSVVPTSGIGNEQFF
TGCAGCGTTGTCCCGACTAGCGGGATCGGCAATGAGCAGTTCTTC
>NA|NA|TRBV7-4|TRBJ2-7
CASTLLGPTAYEQYF
TGTGCCAGCACCTTACTGGGACCGACGGCCTACGAGCAGTACTTC
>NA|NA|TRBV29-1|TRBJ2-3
CRVGGGQHTQYF
TGCAGGGTTGGGGGGGGGCAACATACGCAGTATTTT
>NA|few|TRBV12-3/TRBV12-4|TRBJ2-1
CASSSSQGPSLNEQFF
TGTGCCAGCAGCTCCTCACAGGGACCGAGTCTGAATGAGCAGTTCTTC
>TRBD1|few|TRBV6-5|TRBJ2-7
CASSSPGQGVHEQYF
TGTGCCAGCAGTTCTCCGGGACAGGGGGTCCACGAGCAGTACTTC
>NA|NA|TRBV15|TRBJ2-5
CATGAIEETQYF
TGTGCCACCGGGGCCATAGAAGAGACCCAGTACTTC
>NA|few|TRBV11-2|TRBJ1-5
CASSPDRPQHF
TGTGCCAGCAGCCCCGACAGGCCCCAGCATTTT
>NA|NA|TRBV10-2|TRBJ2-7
CASSEANGPYEQYF
TGCGCCAGCAGTGAGGCCAACGGACCCTACGAGCAGTACTTC
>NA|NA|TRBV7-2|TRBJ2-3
CASSPPGQMVDTQYF
TGTGCCAGCAGCCCCCCGGGACAAATGGTAGATACGCAGTATTTT
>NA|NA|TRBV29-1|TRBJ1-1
CSVEEKAWAGAFF
TGCAGCGTTGAAGAAAAAGCCTGGGCGGGGGCTTTCTTT
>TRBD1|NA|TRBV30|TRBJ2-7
CAWRDRDRSYEQYF
TGTGCCTGGAGGGACAGGGACCGATCCTACGAGCAGTACTTC
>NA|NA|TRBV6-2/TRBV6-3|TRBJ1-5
CASSYSWGSQPQHF
TGTGCCAGCAGTTACTCGTGGGGATCCCAGCCCCAGCATTTT
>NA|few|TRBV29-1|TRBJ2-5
CSVDSQKETQYF
TGCAGCGTTGACTCCCAGAAGGAGACCCAGTACTTC
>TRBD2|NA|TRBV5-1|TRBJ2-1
CASRYALAGLNEQFF
TGCGCCAGCAGGTACGCCCTAGCGGGACTCAATGAGCAGTTCTTC
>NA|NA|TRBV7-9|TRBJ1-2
CASSLVGRARNGYTF
TGTGCCAGCAGCTTAGTCGGCAGGGCACGGAATGGCTACACCTTC
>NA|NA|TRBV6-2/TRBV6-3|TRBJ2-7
CASSYSIAAGEQYF
TGTGCCAGCAGTTACTCGATAGCGGCGGGCGAGCAGTACTTC
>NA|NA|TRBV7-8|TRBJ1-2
CASSRRWGAGDGYTF
TGTGCCAGCAGCCGCCGATGGGGGGCCGGGGATGGCTACACCTTC
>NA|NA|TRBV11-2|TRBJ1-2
CASSPRTVQGGYTF
TGTGCCAGCAGCCCTCGGACAGTTCAGGGTGGCTACACCTTC
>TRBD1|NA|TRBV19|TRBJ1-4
CASTPTGIHEKLFF
TGTGCCAGTACCCCGACAGGGATTCATGAAAAACTGTTTTTT
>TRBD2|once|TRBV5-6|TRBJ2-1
CASSSPGRDYRANSYYNEQFF
TGTGCCAGCAGCTCCCCCGGTCGGGACTATCGTGCGAACTCCTACTACAATGAGCAGTTCTTC
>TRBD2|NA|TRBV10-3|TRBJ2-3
CAISETRLAGATTSTDTQYF
TGTGCCATCAGTGAAACAAGACTAGCGGGAGCAACAACTAGCACAGATACGCAGTATTTT
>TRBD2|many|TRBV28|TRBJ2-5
CASRAGGNQETQYF
TGTGCCAGCAGAGCGGGGGGGAACCAAGAGACCCAGTACTTC
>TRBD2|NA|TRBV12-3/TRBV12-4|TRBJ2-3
CASSPGTSVYF
TGTGCCAGCAGTCCCGGGACTAGCGTGTATTTT
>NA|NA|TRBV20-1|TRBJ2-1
CSARQPPAFYNEQFF
TGCAGTGCTAGGCAGCCGCCAGCGTTCTACAATGAGCAGTTCTTC
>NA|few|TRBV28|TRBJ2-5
CASSLLGPGTLEETQYF
TGTGCCAGCAGTCTCCTCGGGCCAGGGACCCTTGAAGAGACCCAGTACTTC
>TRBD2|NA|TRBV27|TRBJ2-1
CASSITSGWNEQFF
TGTGCCAGCAGTATAACTAGCGGGTGGAATGAGCAGTTCTTC
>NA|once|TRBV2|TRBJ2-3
CASREATVRVADTQYF
TGTGCCAGCAGGGAAGCCACGGTGAGGGTAGCAGATACGCAGTATTTT
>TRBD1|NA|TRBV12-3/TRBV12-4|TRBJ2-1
CASSTLFGTGFHNEQFF
TGTGCCAGCAGTACTCTCTTCGGGACAGGGTTCCACAATGAGCAGTTCTTC
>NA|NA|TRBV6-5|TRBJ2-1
CASSYSSRGGSQETQFF
TGTGCCAGCAGTTACTCTTCTAGGGGTGGATCCCAAGAGACCCAGTTCTTC
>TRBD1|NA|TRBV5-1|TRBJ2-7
CASSPPRTGMNVTYEQYF
TGCGCCAGCAGCCCCCCTCGGACAGGGATGAATGTGACCTACGAGCAGTACTTC
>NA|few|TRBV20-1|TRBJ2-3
CSARWGLGLADTQYF
TGCAGTGCTCGCTGGGGCCTTGGGCTCGCAGATACGCAGTATTTT
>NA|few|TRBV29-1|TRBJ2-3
CSVDREITDTQYF
TGCAGCGTTGACAGGGAGATAACAGATACGCAGTATTTT
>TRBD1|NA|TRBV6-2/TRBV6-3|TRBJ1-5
CASSQDRAGPPGNQPQHF
TGTGCCAGCAGCCAGGACAGGGCCGGACCCCCGGGCAATCAGCCCCAGCATTTT
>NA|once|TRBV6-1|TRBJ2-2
CASRKDRNTGELFF
TGTGCCAGCAGAAAGGACAGGAACACCGGGGAGCTGTTTTTT
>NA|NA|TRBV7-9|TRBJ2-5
CASSPWDVHRLYF
TGTGCCAGCAGTCCTTGGGACGTCCACCGTTTGTACTTC
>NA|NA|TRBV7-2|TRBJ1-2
CASSFYGSAGYTF
TGTGCCAGCAGCTTCTACGGCAGCGCTGGCTACACCTTC
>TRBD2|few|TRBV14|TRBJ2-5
CASSQDPGGWGETQYF
TGTGCCAGCAGCCAAGATCCGGGAGGGTGGGGAGAGACCCAGTACTTC
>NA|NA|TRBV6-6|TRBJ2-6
CARPGNSGANVLTF
TGTGCCAGACCAGGGAATTCCGGGGCCAACGTCCTGACTTTC
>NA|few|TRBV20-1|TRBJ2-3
CSATPGPSTDTQYF
TGCAGTGCTACCCCAGGGCCTAGCACAGATACGCAGTATTTT
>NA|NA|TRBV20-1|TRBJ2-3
CSAPIFGTDTQYF
TGCAGTGCTCCCATCTTCGGCACAGATACGCAGTATTTT
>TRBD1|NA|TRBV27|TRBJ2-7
CATSVGTGFNEQYF
TGTGCCACCTCGGTGGGGACAGGGTTTAACGAGCAGTACTTC
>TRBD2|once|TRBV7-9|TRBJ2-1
CASSSASGKGYNEQFF
TGTGCCAGCAGCTCCGCTAGCGGGAAGGGCTACAATGAGCAGTTCTTC
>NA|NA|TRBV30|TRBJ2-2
CAWRGFYTGELFF
TGTGCCTGGAGGGGTTTCTACACCGGGGAGCTGTTTTTT
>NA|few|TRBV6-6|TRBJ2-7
CASSGPPRYEQYF
TGTGCCAGCAGCGGACCCCCTAGGTACGAGCAGTACTTC
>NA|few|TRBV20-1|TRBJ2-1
CSARAPAVSSYNEQFF
TGCAGTGCTAGAGCCCCAGCGGTGAGCTCCTACAATGAGCAGTTCTTC
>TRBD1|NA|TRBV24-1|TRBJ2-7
CATSDLGTDEQYF
TGTGCCACCAGTGACTTAGGGACAGACGAGCAGTACTTC
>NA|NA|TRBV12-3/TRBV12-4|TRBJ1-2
CASRDRGWGYGYTF
TGTGCCAGCAGAGACCGGGGTTGGGGCTATGGCTACACCTTC
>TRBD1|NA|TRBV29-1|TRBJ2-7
CSASGDRDPYEQYF
TGCAGCGCCAGCGGTGACAGGGACCCCTACGAGCAGTACTTC
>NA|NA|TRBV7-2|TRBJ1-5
CASSFWAGSNQPQHF
TGTGCCAGCAGCTTTTGGGCGGGTAGCAATCAGCCCCAGCATTTT
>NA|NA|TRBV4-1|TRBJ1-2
CASSLPDKGSYGYTF
TGCGCCAGCAGCCTCCCAGATAAGGGCAGCTATGGCTACACCTTC
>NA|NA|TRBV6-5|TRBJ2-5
CASRTEETQYF
TGTGCCAGCAGGACAGAAGAGACCCAGTACTTC
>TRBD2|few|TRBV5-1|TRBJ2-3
CASSPISGRTKDWPQYF
TGCGCCAGCAGCCCGATTAGCGGGAGAACTAAAGATTGGCCGCAGTATTTT
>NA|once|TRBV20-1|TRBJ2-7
CSARNRYTYEQYF
TGCAGTGCTCGTAACAGGTATACCTACGAGCAGTACTTC
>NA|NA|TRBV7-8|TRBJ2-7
CASSGGTPCEQYF
TGTGCCAGCAGTGGGGGGACGCCCTGCGAGCAGTACTTC
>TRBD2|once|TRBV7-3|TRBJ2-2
CASSFRGRGTGELFF
TGTGCCAGCAGCTTCCGCGGGAGGGGTACCGGGGAGCTGTTTTTT